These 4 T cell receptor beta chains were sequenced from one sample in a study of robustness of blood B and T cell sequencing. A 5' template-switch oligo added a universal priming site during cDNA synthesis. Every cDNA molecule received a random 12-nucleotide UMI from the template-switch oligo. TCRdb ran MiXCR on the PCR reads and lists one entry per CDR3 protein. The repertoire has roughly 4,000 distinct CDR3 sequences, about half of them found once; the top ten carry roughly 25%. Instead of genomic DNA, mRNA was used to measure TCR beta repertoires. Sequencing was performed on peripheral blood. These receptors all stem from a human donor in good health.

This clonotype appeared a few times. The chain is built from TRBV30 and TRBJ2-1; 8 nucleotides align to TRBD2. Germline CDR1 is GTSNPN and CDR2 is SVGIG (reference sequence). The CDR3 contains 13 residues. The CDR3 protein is CASLYGGANEQFF. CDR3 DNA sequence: TGTGCTTCCCTATACGGGGGGGCCAATGAGCAGTTCTTC.

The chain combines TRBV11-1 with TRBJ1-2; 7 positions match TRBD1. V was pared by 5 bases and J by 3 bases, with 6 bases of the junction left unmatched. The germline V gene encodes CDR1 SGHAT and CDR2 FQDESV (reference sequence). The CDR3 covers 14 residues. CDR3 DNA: TGTGCCAGCAGCGTCGGGACAGTCGACTATGGCTACACCTTC. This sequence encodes CASSVGTVDYGYTF.

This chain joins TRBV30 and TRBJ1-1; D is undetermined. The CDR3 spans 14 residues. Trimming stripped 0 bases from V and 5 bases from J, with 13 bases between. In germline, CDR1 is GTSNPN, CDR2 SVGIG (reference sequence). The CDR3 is CAWSVQTRVTEAFF. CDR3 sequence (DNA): TGTGCCTGGAGTGTACAAACCAGAGTGACTGAAGCTTTCTTT.

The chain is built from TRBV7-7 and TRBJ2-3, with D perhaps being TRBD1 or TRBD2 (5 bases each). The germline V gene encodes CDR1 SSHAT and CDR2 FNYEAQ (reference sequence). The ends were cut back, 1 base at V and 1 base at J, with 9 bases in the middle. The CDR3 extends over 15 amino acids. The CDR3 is CASSLDGGGTDTQYF. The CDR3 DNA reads TGTGCCAGCAGCTTAGATGGGGGTGGCACAGATACGCAGTATTTT.